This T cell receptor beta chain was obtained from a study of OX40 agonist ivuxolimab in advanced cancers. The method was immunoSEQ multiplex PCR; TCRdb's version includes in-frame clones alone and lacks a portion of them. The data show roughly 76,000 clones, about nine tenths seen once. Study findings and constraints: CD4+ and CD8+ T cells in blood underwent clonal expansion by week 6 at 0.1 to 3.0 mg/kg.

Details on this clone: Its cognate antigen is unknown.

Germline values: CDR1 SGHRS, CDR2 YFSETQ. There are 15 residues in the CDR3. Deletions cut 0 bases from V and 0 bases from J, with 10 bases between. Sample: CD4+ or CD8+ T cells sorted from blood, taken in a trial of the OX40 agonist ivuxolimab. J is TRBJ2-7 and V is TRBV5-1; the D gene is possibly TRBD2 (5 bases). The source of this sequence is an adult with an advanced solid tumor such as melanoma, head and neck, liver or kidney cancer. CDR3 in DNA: TGCGCCAGCAGCTTGGGAGGGCAGCACTCCTACGAGCAGTACTTC. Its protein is CASSLGGQHSYEQYF.